This T cell receptor beta chain was found in a study of cytomegalovirus exposure and HLA in healthy donors. Amplification used 60 Vbeta primers and 13 Jbeta primers. Data came from immunoSEQ multiplex PCR; TCRdb stores just in-frame clones and leaves some out. The sample yields more than 150,000 clones, roughly 87% seen once. Study outcomes and limitations: Roughly uniform sequencing depth across donors was assumed, possibly incorrectly. While the bulk of TCR sequences proved rare, some public TCRs turned up in many donors.

The CDR3 loop spans 14 amino acids. Germline V gives CDR1 KGHSH, CDR2 LQKENI. Trimming left V 2 bases short and J 8 bases short, with 13 bases between. Of note for this clone: The target antigen is unknown.

The sample was PBMCs. This TCR was sampled from a girl under two years old in good health and CMV-seronegative. The chain joins TRBV18 to TRBJ2-1; D unclear. This chain's CDR3 is CASSPVPKPYEQFF. The CDR3 nucleotides are TGTGCCAGCTCACCAGTGCCCAAGCCGTATGAGCAGTTCTTC. Full variable domain (outside the CDR3, taken from reference TRBV18 and TRBJ2-1): NAGVMQNPRHLVRRRGQEARLRCSPMKGHSHVYWYRQLPEEGLKFMVYLQKENIIDESGMPKERFSAEFPKEGPSILRIQQVVRGDSAAYFCASSPVPKPYEQFFGPGTRLTVL.